The 9 T cell receptor beta chains below come from one sample, sequenced in a study of blood T cells in healthy people across ages. With a J-beta primer mix and a sample-barcoded 5' primer, a second PCR ran about 6 to 11 cycles. TCRdb processed the 5' RACE reads anew with MiXCR; each CDR3 protein has one entry. This table holds nearly 1 million distinct CDR3 sequences, roughly half found once. The sequencing sample was made of blood. These receptors all stem from a woman aged 60-70 years in good health.

The CDR3 sequence is CASSHLNEQFF. The CDR3, as DNA: TGTGCCAGCAGTCACTTAAATGAGCAGTTCTTC. This chain connects TRBV3-1 to TRBJ2-1; D is unclear. The CDR3 is 11 amino acids. The V gene's germline CDR1 is LGHDT and CDR2 YNNKEL (reference sequence). The ends were cut back, 6 bases at V and 7 bases at J, with 7 bases in the middle.

The chain has TRBV27 and TRBJ1-2; 7 nucleotides match TRBD1. CDR3 size: 15 residues. The V and J ends lost 4 bases and 7 bases, in that order; junction bases with no gene match: 12. In germline, CDR1 is MNHEY, CDR2 SMNVEV (reference sequence). The DNA for the CDR3 is TGTGCCAGCAGTTCCCACCTCAGGGACAGCCGTGGCTACACCTTC. Translating it yields CASSSHLRDSRGYTF.

V gene TRBV20-1 combines with J gene TRBJ1-5; D not certain. The germline V gene encodes CDR1 DFQATT and CDR2 SNEGSKA (reference sequence). The germline V and J ends were trimmed by 7 bases and 0 bases, with 10 bases remaining between them. This CDR3 comprises 13 residues. The CDR3 loop reads CSGGEHSNQPQHF. In DNA form, the CDR3 reads TGCAGTGGCGGAGAGCATAGCAATCAGCCCCAGCATTTT.

The chain recombines TRBV5-5 with TRBJ2-5; maybe TRBD2 (5 bases). Matching the DNA end better, TRBJ2-7 makes the J call doubtful. CDR3 length: 14 residues. Germline V lookup: CDR1 SGHKS, CDR2 YYEKEE (reference sequence). The CDR3 loop reads CASSLLVGDVEQYF. Written as DNA, the CDR3 is TGTGCCAGCAGCTTGTTAGTGGGAGACGTCGAGCAGTACTTC.

The V call is TRBV29-1, the J call TRBJ2-3; 11 nucleotides line up with TRBD2. Germline CDR1 reads SQVTM; CDR2 reads ANQGSEA. V shed 8 bases, J shed 3 bases, and the junction held 13 bases outside the gene matches. The CDR3 spans 16 residues. For the CDR3, the DNA is TGCAGCCACCCGGCGACTAGCGGGATTGGTACAGATACGCAGTATTTT. It yields the protein CSHPATSGIGTDTQYF.

The rearrangement joins TRBV7-2 to TRBJ2-7, with 10 bases lining up with TRBD1. The DNA end favors TRBJ2-5, so the J call may be wrong. The CDR3 spans 15 residues. The germline CDR1 and CDR2 sequences are SGHTA and FQGNSA. CDR3 coding DNA: TGTGCCAGCAGCAGGCCGGGACAGGGGCCGGGGACCCAGTACTTC. Amino acid sequence: CASSRPGQGPGTQYF.

In its sample, this clonotype was seen a few times. V gene TRBV3-1 combines with J gene TRBJ2-2; 12 bases are shared with TRBD2. The length of the CDR3 is 17 residues. Germline values: CDR1 LGHDT, CDR2 YNNKEL (reference sequence). The J segment lost 2 bases and the V segment lost 1 base, leaving 2 bases of the junction unmatched. This chain's CDR3 is CASSQGTSGTNTGELFF. For the CDR3, the DNA is TGTGCCAGCAGCCAAGGGACTAGCGGGACAAACACCGGGGAGCTGTTTTTT.

This clonotype was counted a few times. The V gene is TRBV29-1, the J gene TRBJ1-2, with TRBD1 identical over 8 bases. Germline values: CDR1 SQVTM, CDR2 ANQGSEA. The V and J ends lost 5 bases and 6 bases, in that order; junction bases with no gene match: 11. The length of the CDR3 is 14 residues. In DNA, the CDR3 is TGCAGCGTTTACCCAGGACAGGGCTCGAATGGCTACACCTTC. It encodes CSVYPGQGSNGYTF.

The rearrangement uses TRBV27 and TRBJ2-5; 7 nucleotides agree with TRBD1. The DNA end favors TRBJ2-1, so the J call may be wrong. Germline CDR1 MNHEY, CDR2 SMNVEV (reference sequence). The CDR3 loop spans 13 amino acids. The CDR3 protein is CASSRGQQETQFF. The CDR3 nucleotides are TGTGCCAGCAGTCGGGGACAGCAAGAGACCCAGTTCTTC.